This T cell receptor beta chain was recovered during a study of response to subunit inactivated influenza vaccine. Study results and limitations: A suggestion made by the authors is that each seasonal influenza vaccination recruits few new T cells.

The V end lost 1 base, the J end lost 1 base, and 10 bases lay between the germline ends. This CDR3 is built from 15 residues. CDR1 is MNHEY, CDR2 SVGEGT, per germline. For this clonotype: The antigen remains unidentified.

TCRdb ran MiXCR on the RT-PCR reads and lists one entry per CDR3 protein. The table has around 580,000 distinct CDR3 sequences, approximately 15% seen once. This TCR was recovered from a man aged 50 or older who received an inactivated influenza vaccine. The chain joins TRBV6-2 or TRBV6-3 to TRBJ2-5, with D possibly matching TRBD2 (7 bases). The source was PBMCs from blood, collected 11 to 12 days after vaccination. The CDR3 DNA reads TGTGCCAGCAGTTACTGGGGGGGCCCCCAAGAGACCCAGTACTTC. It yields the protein CASSYWGGPQETQYF.